The subject of this entry is one T cell receptor beta chain. This receptor's antigen is unknown. No base qualities exist here, and no much larger clone lies one base off it. This entry comes from a study of T cells in Graves' hyperthyroidism and ophthalmopathy (dated by TCRdb to between 2018 and 2021). Regarding the complete study: Peripheral blood was sampled at the time of initial diagnosis, prior to any treatment. The 90 or so discovery patients were randomly split 7:3 into training and test sets. Prospective prediction of ophthalmopathy was tested in an independent validation cohort consisting of 18 hyperthyroidism patients and some 15 patients who later progressed to ophthalmopathy. After blood sampling, hyperthyroidism patients were treated with methimazole at a starting dose of 30 mg daily, and ophthalmopathy patients were treated with high-dose intravenous methylprednisolone. In addition, the study compared T-cell repertoires in thyroid tissue and in blood from five to seven Graves' hyperthyroidism patients. A discovery cohort of about 96 patients, 43 with Graves' ophthalmopathy and over 55 with stable Graves' hyperthyroidism, was used to find distinguishing TCR V-J signatures. The paper reports TCR Vbeta CDR3 sequencing of 135 peripheral blood samples: around 41 ophthalmopathy, some 80 hyperthyroidism and 17 progressor patients. The full study reports these points: Sample size was not statistically predetermined, and blinding of investigators to group allocation was not performed. Blood samples also contained most of the expanded thyroid clonotypes (frequency above 0.001), which suggests that blood repertoires may reflect thyroid immune responses. In validation, progression to ophthalmopathy was predicted by the model with approximately 67% sensitivity and 72.22% specificity, a median of approximately 6.5 months before onset. In cross-validation, a model built on a 13 V-J signature told ophthalmopathy apart from stable hyperthyroidism with just under 90% sensitivity and 81% to 82% specificity, and in testing the same model reached 80%/75%.

A patient counted as having stable Graves' hyperthyroidism if no progression to ophthalmopathy occurred over 18 months of follow-up. The hyperthyroidism patients were between 18 and 65 years old and newly diagnosed, with a disease duration of less than 2 months. Exclusion was applied to patients with uncontrolled infections, other autoimmune diseases, pregnancy or lactation. Diagnoses were established on the basis of clinical symptoms, serum thyroxine and TRAb, thyroid ultrasound, and orbital computed tomography. Ficoll-Paque density gradient centrifugation was used to isolate PBMCs from around 9.1 ml of fresh peripheral blood. Trizol reagent was used to extract total RNA, and RNA quality was then checked on an Agilent 2100 Bioanalyzer. The TCR beta CDR3 regions were amplified from the RNA transcripts. For the first round of RT-PCR on the TCR CDR3, the HTBI primer set was used together with the Qiagen OneStep RT-PCR kit. The libraries were constructed in a second round of multiplex PCR and then size-selected and purified. The libraries were sequenced on an Illumina HiSeq2000 using paired-end 100 bp reads. The authors' pipeline ran thus. Raw data were processed with SOAPnuke, discarding reads with adapters, uncalled bases, mean Phred below 15, or no exact constant-primer or identifier match. COPE v1.2.5 was used to merge high-quality paired reads, and clonotypes were defined as unique nucleotide sequences. Clonotypes were aligned to IMGT TRBV, TRBD and TRBJ reference segments using MiTCR v1.1. Only V-J combinations with frequency above 0.0001, covering 99.2% of repertoires, were analysed. A TCS score was defined as the ratio of F50 (clonal expansion) to E x V (chaos), with BLOSUM62-based TCRdist applied between CDR3 peptides within each V-J. Welch's t-statistics and random forest reduced just over 500 V-J features to fewer than 15, which were used in a naive Bayes classifier (R e1071). TCRdb took the public reads, trimmed them with fastp at Q25, ran MiXCR for clone calling and kept in-frame beta chains. Each CDR3 protein appears once, grouped with its most common genes and DNA. The V and J calls and clone size are TCRdb's, not the authors'. Counted in this sample were about 400,000 distinct CDR3 sequences; around 13% of them appeared once. The ten top clones hold around 9.2% of the sample.

The CDR3 covers 13 residues, taking in both the cysteine and the phenylalanine. The sequence is cut down to CDR3 DNA, 39 bases in frame from base 1. V loses 5 bases of germline sequence and J loses 4 bases, and the interval between the two ends is 11 bases. Based on the germline V gene, the CDR1 and CDR2 sequences are SGHVS and FQNEAQ. This sequence originates from a woman under 30 with Graves' hyperthyroidism. The sequence is built from TRBV7-8 and TRBJ1-2, with TRBD1 perhaps the D gene, on 5 matching bases. Source material: blood. The nucleotides are TGTGCCAGCAGCCTCAGGGAGGGCTATGGCTACACCTTC. Its protein reads: CASSLREGYGYTF.